This T cell receptor (beta chain) derives from a study of shared clonotypes between healthy human individuals. Data came from immunoSEQ multiplex PCR; TCRdb stores just in-frame clones and leaves some out. Seen here are more than 1 million clones, approximately 78% observed once, and the top ten hold approximately 0.56%. The V gene lost 6 bases and the J gene lost 5 bases, with 16 bases spanning the gap. CDR3 length: 14 residues. Germline CDR1 and CDR2: MDHEN and SYDVKM. This rearrangement joins TRBV28 to TRBJ1-1, with D hard to call. Sequencing used memory CD4+ T cells from PBMCs. The subset here: CD45RA-negative fraction. This TCR derives from a man between 18 and 35 years old in good health. Some clones in this sample may be carry-over from other donors' samples. CDR3 protein: CASSGGGPGTEAFF. In nucleotides, the CDR3 is TGTGCCAGCAGCGGAGGTGGGCCGGGGACTGAAGCTTTCTTT.